What follows are 25 T cell receptor beta chains derived from one specimen sequenced in a study of blood T cell repertoires in COVID-19. Produced via immunoSEQ multiplex PCR; TCRdb's table is partial and in-frame only. The sample lists some 130,000 clones; around 80% were seen once. The sample consisted of PBMCs or T cells enriched from blood (not recorded which). The receptor set was obtained from a man aged 35 to 55 with acute COVID-19.

The chain links TRBV7-3 to TRBJ2-7; the match to TRBD2 covers 14 bases. CDR3 length: 17 residues. V was clipped by 4 bases and J by 2 bases; unmatched bases: 7. CDR1 is SGHTA, CDR2 FQGTGA, per germline. CDR3 protein: CASSSGTSGRGPYEQYF. CDR3 DNA sequence: TGTGCCAGCAGCTCAGGGACTAGCGGGAGAGGGCCCTACGAGCAGTACTTC.

The chain is built from TRBV9 and TRBJ2-3, with D perhaps TRBD2 (6 bases). This CDR3 has 16 residues. The ends were cut back, 0 bases at V and 2 bases at J, with 13 bases in the middle. Germline assignment: CDR1 SGDLS and CDR2 YYNGEE. The CDR3 DNA reads TGTGCCAGCAGCGTAGGCAACGGGGAGGCCACAGATACGCAGTATTTT. Amino acid sequence: CASSVGNGEATDTQYF.

The chain carries TRBV6-1 and TRBJ2-1; perhaps TRBD2 as D (6 bases). In germline, CDR1 is MNHNS, CDR2 SASEGT. V dropped 4 bases and J dropped 0 bases, with 10 bases sitting between them. This CDR3 has 15 amino acids. The CDR3 is CASSVAESSYNEQFF. CDR3 nucleotides: TGTGCCAGCAGTGTAGCGGAGAGCTCCTACAATGAGCAGTTCTTC.

The chain couples TRBV4-1 to TRBJ2-2; TRBD1 matches 7 bases. CDR1 is MGHRA and CDR2 is YSYEKL in the germline V gene. CDR3 length equals 16 residues. V shed 4 bases, J shed 1 base, and the junction held 6 bases outside the gene matches. For the CDR3, the DNA is TGCGCCAGCAGCCGCACCGGGACAGTGAACACCGGGGAGCTGTTTTTT. Translated, it gives CASSRTGTVNTGELFF.

The chain is built from TRBV19 and TRBJ2-3, with D perhaps TRBD2 (6 bases). This CDR3 region has 16 residues. V lost 5 bases and J 1 base, leaving 16 bases between the germline ends. CDR1 is LNHDA and CDR2 is SQIVND in the germline V gene (reference sequence). The DNA for the CDR3 is TGTGCCAGTAGTTTTGGAGGGGTCCTTGGCACAGATACGCAGTATTTT. Its protein is CASSFGGVLGTDTQYF. The full variable domain, with the rest looked up from reference TRBV19 and TRBJ2-3, is DGGITQSPKYLFRKEGQNVTLSCEQNLNHDAMYWYRQDPGQGLRLIYYSQIVNDFQKGDIAEGYSVSREKKESFPLTVTSAQKNPTAFYLCASSFGGVLGTDTQYFGPGTRLTVL.

The rearrangement links TRBV30 to TRBJ1-6; 7 nucleotides align to TRBD1. The CDR3 contains 14 residues. V was pared by 4 bases and J by 10 bases, with 10 bases of the junction left unmatched. Germline-derived CDR1 and CDR2 are GTSNPN and SVGIG (reference sequence). The CDR3 coding sequence is TGTGCCTGGAATGGGGACAGTTGGCAATCACCCCTCCACTTT. Translated: CAWNGDSWQSPLHF.

This clone was observed a few times. The chain combines TRBV7-6 with TRBJ1-6; 7 bases map to TRBD1. There are 16 residues in the CDR3. Unmatched junction bases numbered 12, after V lost 5 bases and J lost 8 bases. Germline V gene lookup returns CDR1 SGHVS and CDR2 FNYEAQ. As DNA, the CDR3 is TGTGCCAGCAGCCCACACTCCGGGACAGTTTATTCACCCCTCCACTTT. The encoded protein is CASSPHSGTVYSPLHF.

The chain combines TRBV5-1 with TRBJ2-3, with TRBD2 identical over 15 bases. From germline, CDR1 is SGHRS and CDR2 YFSETQ. This CDR3 is built from 16 residues. The ends lost 2 bases at V and 3 bases at J; junction bases unmatched: 1. The CDR3, as DNA: TGCGCCAGCAGCTTCGGGACTAGCGGGGGGACAGATACGCAGTATTTT. Amino acids: CASSFGTSGGTDTQYF.

The V and J genes are TRBV3-1 (or the pseudogene TRBV3-2) and TRBJ1-5, with TRBD1 matching over 7 bases. Per germline, CDR1 LGHDT and CDR2 YNNKEL (reference sequence). Unmatched junction bases numbered 7, after V lost 2 bases and J lost 3 bases. The CDR3 has 16 amino acids. CDR3 sequence: CASSQSGTANNQPQHF. The CDR3 DNA follows: TGTGCCAGCAGCCAATCCGGGACAGCCAACAATCAGCCCCAGCATTTT.

This sequence joins TRBV10-3 and TRBJ2-5; 7 bases fit TRBD1. Looked up from germline, CDR1 is ENHRY and CDR2 is SYGVKD. Unmatched junction bases numbered 9, after V lost 3 bases and J lost 5 bases. The CDR3 is 15 residues long. As DNA, the CDR3 is TGTGCCATCAGTGACACGACAGGGTCAGGGGAGACCCAGTACTTC. Amino acids: CAISDTTGSGETQYF.

The chain employs TRBV2 and TRBJ1-6, with D possibly being TRBD1 (6 bases). This CDR3 region has 15 residues. Trimming removed 2 bases from V and 10 bases from J, with 15 bases in between. Germline V gene lookup returns CDR1 SNHLY and CDR2 FYNNEI. This chain's CDR3 is CASSETGLSGSPLHF. CDR3 in DNA: TGTGCCAGCAGTGAAACAGGGTTAAGCGGATCACCCCTCCACTTT.

The chain uses TRBV19 and TRBJ1-6; 7 nucleotides match TRBD1. CDR3 length equals 15 residues. V was clipped by 3 bases and J by 5 bases; unmatched bases: 4. Germline lookup yields CDR1 LNHDA and CDR2 SQIVND (reference sequence). The CDR3 is CASSMGTGDNSPLHF. The CDR3 DNA sequence: TGTGCCAGTAGTATGGGAACAGGGGATAATTCACCCCTCCACTTT.

This clone was seen more than once but under ten times. The chain uses TRBV5-1 and TRBJ2-1, with D tentatively TRBD2 (5 bases). The CDR3 totals 13 residues. V was cut by 4 bases and J by 4 bases, with 9 bases left in between. From germline, CDR1 is SGHRS and CDR2 YFSETQ. CDR3 coding DNA: TGCGCCAGCAGCCCCCCGGGGTACAATGAGCAGTTCTTC. It codes for CASSPPGYNEQFF.

This chain joins TRBV14 and TRBJ1-1; 9 bases map to TRBD1. Losses at the gene ends were 3 bases for V and 0 bases for J; bases not matched to a gene: 8. Germline V CDR1 and CDR2: SGHDN, FVKESK. This CDR3 comprises 17 residues. CDR3 protein: CASSHLLGQGMNTEAFF. The CDR3 DNA sequence: TGTGCCAGCAGCCATCTACTGGGACAGGGCATGAACACTGAAGCTTTCTTT.

This chain connects TRBV9 to TRBJ2-2, with 8 bases fitting TRBD2. The junction had 7 bases not matched to a gene; V was cut back by 3 bases and J by 6 bases. Germline CDR1 is SGDLS and CDR2 is YYNGEE. CDR3 length equals 15 residues. The CDR3 DNA reads TGTGCCAGCAGCGACAGCGGGAGACTTGCCGGGGAGCTGTTTTTT. Amino acid sequence: CASSDSGRLAGELFF.

This sequence joins TRBV3-1 (or the pseudogene TRBV3-2) and TRBJ1-4; 7 bases are shared with TRBD1. CDR3 size: 15 residues. Germline CDR1 is LGHDT and CDR2 is YNNKEL (reference sequence). V lost 4 bases to trimming and J lost 4 bases; unmatched junction nucleotides: 6. The CDR3 protein is CASSPRTGLNEKLFF. CDR3 nucleotides: TGTGCCAGCAGCCCCCGGACAGGACTTAATGAAAAACTGTTTTTT.

The chain employs TRBV10-1 and TRBJ1-1, with 11 bases matching TRBD1. This CDR3 comprises 15 residues. CDR1 is WNHNN, CDR2 SYGVQD, per germline (reference sequence). V lost 0 bases, J lost 6 bases, and 3 bases stayed unmatched. CDR3 DNA: TGCGCCAGCAGTGAGTCGGGGACAGGGGGGTCTGAAGCTTTCTTT. It is translated as CASSESGTGGSEAFF.

This chain connects TRBV6-1 to TRBJ1-1, with 11 bases fitting TRBD1. V was pared by 4 bases and J by 1 base, with 8 bases of the junction left unmatched. Per the germline V gene, CDR1 is MNHNS and CDR2 is SASEGT. The CDR3 extends over 17 amino acids. The CDR3 spells CASSVGQGAAENTEAFF. The CDR3 DNA follows: TGTGCCAGCAGTGTCGGACAGGGGGCAGCTGAGAACACTGAAGCTTTCTTT.

This chain connects TRBV3-1 (or the pseudogene TRBV3-2) to TRBJ2-5; 8 bases agree with TRBD2. Looked up from germline, CDR1 is LGHDT and CDR2 is YNNKEL (reference sequence). This CDR3 has 15 residues. With V trimmed by 1 base and J by 3 bases, 4 bases remained unmatched. The CDR3 reads CASSQVMGLEETQYF. The CDR3 nucleotides read TGTGCCAGCAGCCAAGTTATGGGACTAGAAGAGACCCAGTACTTC.

This chain links TRBV19 with TRBJ1-1, with 8 bases that match TRBD1. Germline V gene sequence: CDR1 LNHDA, CDR2 SQIVND (reference sequence). With V trimmed by 7 bases and J by 5 bases, 15 bases remained unmatched. CDR3 length equals 16 residues. Here the CDR3 DNA reads TGTGCCAGTACCATCGCGACAGGGGTGGGTTATACTGAAGCTTTCTTT. It encodes CASTIATGVGYTEAFF. Full variable domain (remainder filled in from reference TRBV19 and TRBJ1-1): DGGITQSPKYLFRKEGQNVTLSCEQNLNHDAMYWYRQDPGQGLRLIYYSQIVNDFQKGDIAEGYSVSREKKESFPLTVTSAQKNPTAFYLCASTIATGVGYTEAFFGQGTRLTVV.

The rearrangement joins TRBV28 to TRBJ2-7; 9 bases map to TRBD1. V dropped 4 bases and J dropped 5; count of bases not matched to a gene: 9. This CDR3 comprises 15 residues. Germline values: CDR1 MDHEN, CDR2 SYDVKM. The CDR3 spells CASSSAGTGLHEQYF. As DNA, the CDR3 is TGTGCCAGCAGTTCCGCCGGGACAGGGTTGCACGAGCAGTACTTC. Looking up the rest from reference TRBV28 and TRBJ2-7 gives the full variable domain: DVKVTQSSRYLVKRTGEKVFLECVQDMDHENMFWYRQDPGLGLRLIYFSYDVKMKEKGDIPEGYSVSREKKERFSLILESASTNQTSMYLCASSSAGTGLHEQYFGPGTRLTVT.

This chain links TRBV5-1 with TRBJ2-1, with unresolved D. The CDR3 spans 16 residues. The ends were cut back, 0 bases at V and 3 bases at J, with 13 bases in the middle. In germline, CDR1 is SGHRS, CDR2 YFSETQ. The DNA of the CDR3 is TGCGCCAGCAGCTTGGCGGTATCCTCCTACTACAATGAGCAGTTCTTC. It translates to CASSLAVSSYYNEQFF.

V is TRBV29-1 and J is TRBJ1-6, with D possibly being TRBD1 (6 bases). V was trimmed by 4 bases and J by 10 bases, leaving 11 bases between them. This CDR3 region has 12 residues. The germline CDR1 and CDR2 sequences are SQVTM and ANQGSEA. The CDR3 spells CSVVQGKSPLHF. For the CDR3, the DNA is TGCAGCGTTGTCCAGGGGAAATCACCCCTCCACTTT.

This chain connects TRBV18 to TRBJ2-7; the D is unclear. CDR3 length equals 12 residues. Trimming left V 3 bases short and J 5 bases short, with 8 bases between. Germline values: CDR1 KGHSH, CDR2 LQKENI. The CDR3 loop is CASSPSRDEQYF. DNA of the CDR3: TGTGCCAGCTCACCTAGTCGAGACGAGCAGTACTTC. The variable domain in full, with the rest retrieved from reference TRBV18 and TRBJ2-7, is NAGVMQNPRHLVRRRGQEARLRCSPMKGHSHVYWYRQLPEEGLKFMVYLQKENIIDESGMPKERFSAEFPKEGPSILRIQQVVRGDSAAYFCASSPSRDEQYFGPGTRLTVT.

The chain has TRBV6-4 and TRBJ2-1; D is undetermined. V was cut by 6 bases and J by 2 bases, with 17 bases left in between. Germline values: CDR1 MRHNA, CDR2 SNTAGT. The CDR3 has 16 amino acids. In nucleotides, the CDR3 is TGTGCCAGCAGCCTCGGGTACGATCCTACCTACAATGAGCAGTTCTTC. Translating it yields CASSLGYDPTYNEQFF.